This T cell receptor (beta chain) was captured in a study of cytomegalovirus exposure and HLA in healthy donors. Study observations and caveats: Later examination showed HLA-associated TCR beta chains had greater clonal expansion than equally common others. Reportedly, fewer N-insertions than the roughly 700-donor mean appeared in an Asian-associated ancestry cluster in a later analysis. Published work reported that the classifier diagnosed cytomegalovirus status with high specificity and sensitivity.

CDR3 length equals 15 residues. From germline, CDR1 is SGDLS and CDR2 YYNGEE. The PCR ran on 60 Vbeta and 13 Jbeta primers. The method was immunoSEQ multiplex PCR; TCRdb's version includes in-frame clones alone and lacks a portion of them. The sample lists fewer than 200,000 clones; roughly four fifths were seen once. A word on this clone: As yet, its antigen is unknown.

This rearrangement joins TRBV9 to TRBJ2-5, with TRBD1 matching over 8 bases. The last part of the DNA fits TRBJ2-7 better; the J call may be wrong. The clonotype originates from a female donor in good health and CMV-seronegative. Sequenced input: PBMCs. The CDR3 DNA reads as TGTGCCAGCAGCGCCTGGGGGACAGGAGGTTACGAGCAGTACTTC. Translated, it gives CASSAWGTGGYEQYF.